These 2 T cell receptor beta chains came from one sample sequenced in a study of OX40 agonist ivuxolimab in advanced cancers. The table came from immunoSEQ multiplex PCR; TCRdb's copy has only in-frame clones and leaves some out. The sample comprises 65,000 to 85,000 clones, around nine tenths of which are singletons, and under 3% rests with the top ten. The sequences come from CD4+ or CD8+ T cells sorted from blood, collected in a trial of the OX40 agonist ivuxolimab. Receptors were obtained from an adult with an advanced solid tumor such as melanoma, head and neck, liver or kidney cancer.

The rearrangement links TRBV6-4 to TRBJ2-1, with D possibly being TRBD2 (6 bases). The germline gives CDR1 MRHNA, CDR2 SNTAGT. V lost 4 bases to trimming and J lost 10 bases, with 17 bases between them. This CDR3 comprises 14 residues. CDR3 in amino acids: CASSARPGGYEQFF. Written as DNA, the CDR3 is TGTGCCAGCAGTGCGCGCCCTGGAGGGTACGAGCAGTTCTTC.

CDR3 protein: CASSMGSGVNLGETQYF. DNA for the CDR3: TGTGCCAGTAGTATGGGGTCAGGAGTAAATCTGGGAGAGACCCAGTACTTC. V usage is TRBV19 and J usage is TRBJ2-5; no firm D call. The length of the CDR3 is 17 residues. Germline V gene data show CDR1 as LNHDA and CDR2 as SQIVND (reference sequence). V was clipped by 3 bases and J by 4 bases, with 21 bases between them. Supplemented by reference TRBV19 and TRBJ2-5, the full variable domain reads DGGITQSPKYLFRKEGQNVTLSCEQNLNHDAMYWYRQDPGQGLRLIYYSQIVNDFQKGDIAEGYSVSREKKESFPLTVTSAQKNPTAFYLCASSMGSGVNLGETQYFGPGTRLLVL.